The source of this TCR beta chain is a study of technical replicates of blood from a few donors. The germline V gene has CDR1 WNHNN and CDR2 SYGVQD (reference sequence). This CDR3 has 16 amino acids. Unmatched junction bases numbered 4, after V lost 0 bases and J lost 4 bases. Assay used: immunoSEQ multiplex PCR; TCRdb lists only in-frame clones, some missing. This sample carries 81,000 or so clones, 90% to 97% of them seen once, and the ten largest clones take around 0.18%. The rearrangement uses TRBV10-1 and TRBJ2-7, with 12 bases matching TRBD2. Material for sequencing was T cells isolated from PBMCs. The receptor was isolated from a human donor in good health. CDR3 coding DNA: TGCGCCAGCAGTGAGTCGGAGACTAGCGGGAGATACGAGCAGTACTTC. Its translation: CASSESETSGRYEQYF.